This T cell receptor beta chain appears in the sequencing data of a study of lymphopenia after photon versus proton radiotherapy. CDR3 length: 13 residues. The V end was cut by 6 bases, the J end by 2 bases, with 11 bases between. The germline gives CDR1 MDHEN, CDR2 SYDVKM. Only in-frame clones appear in the TCRdb table, and some are missing; sequencing was by immunoSEQ multiplex PCR. The repertoire has more than 70,000 clones, 65% to 85% of them found once; the top ten carry over 1.3%. This chain joins TRBV28 and TRBJ2-7, with unresolved D. This clonotype was obtained from a man aged 60 to 75 with pancreatic cancer. Material: peripheral blood, obtained from a patient treated with proton-based radiotherapy. CDR3 loop: CASSVQTPYEQYF. CDR3 nucleotide sequence: TGTGCCAGCAGCGTACAAACGCCCTACGAGCAGTACTTC.